The 27 T cell receptor beta chains in this list originate from one sample, sequenced in a study of metastatic and nonmetastatic thyroid tumors. Thyroid surgery took place with no prior treatment in any patient. TCRdb called clones again from the PCR reads with MiXCR. Of 30,000 to 35,000 clones in the sample, about 31% are singletons; the top ten hold approximately 8%. Input material: blood. Every receptor here comes from a female donor with papillary thyroid cancer or a benign thyroid nodule (not recorded which). Some clones in this sample may be carry-over from other donors' samples.

Worth noting for this clone: The germline gene is not matched at one end of the junction; a read error may be the cause. The chain has TRBV6-1 and TRBJ1-1, with a weak D call TRBD1 (6 bases). The CDR3 consists of 13 residues. Germline-derived CDR1 and CDR2 are MNHNS and SASEGT. This CDR3 reads CASNVTGNTEAFF. For the CDR3, the DNA is TGTGCCAGCAACGTCACAGGGAACACTGAAGCCTTCTTT.

This chain uses TRBV18 with TRBJ2-1; D is undetermined. CDR1 is KGHSH, CDR2 LQKENI, per germline. CDR3 length: 11 amino acids. CDR3 nucleotides: TGTGGCTGCTCAGTGCAGCATGAGCAGTTCTTC. Residues: CGCSVQHEQFF.

The chain uses TRBV11-1 and TRBJ1-6, with 7 bases matching TRBD1. CDR1 and CDR2 from the germline V gene are SGHAT and FQDESV (reference sequence). The V and J ends lost 6 bases and 7 bases, in that order; junction bases with no gene match: 15. The CDR3 consists of 17 residues. DNA for the CDR3: TGTGCCAGCAGTTCAACAGGGGTGGGGCAGCGAAATTCACCCCTCCACTTT. The encoded protein is CASSSTGVGQRNSPLHF.

The rearrangement joins TRBV20-1 to TRBJ2-7; 9 bases agree with TRBD1. V dropped 3 bases and J dropped 2; count of bases not matched to a gene: 8. The CDR3 covers 15 residues. CDR1 is DFQATT, CDR2 SNEGSKA, per germline (reference sequence). In DNA, the CDR3 is TGCAGTGCTAGGGCCACCGGGACAGGGACCTACGAGCAGTACTTC. This gives the protein CSARATGTGTYEQYF.

This clone was counted many times. Just one base apart from a much larger clone, this may be a read error. Other nucleotide sequences in the sample specify the same CDR3. DNA for the CDR3: TGTGCCAGCAGTCTAGAGATTGGTGATACGCAGTATTTT. It translates to CASSLEIGDTQYF. The genes are TRBV12-3 or TRBV12-4 and TRBJ2-3; D gene uncertain. The CDR3 consists of 13 residues. V gave up 5 bases and J gave up 6 bases, with 12 bases separating them.

This clone was counted only a few times. The chain combines TRBV19 with TRBJ1-2; 9 bases are a match to TRBD1. Germline lookup yields CDR1 LNHDA and CDR2 SQIVND (reference sequence). The CDR3 is made up of 14 amino acids. The V segment lost 4 bases and the J segment 6 bases; nucleotides outside the gene matches: 6. This CDR3 reads CASSTDRGRDGYTF. CDR3 bases: TGTGCCAGTAGTACGGACAGGGGAAGGGATGGCTACACCTTC.

V and J are TRBV20-1 and TRBJ2-1; 7 bases map to TRBD2. Germline V gene sequence: CDR1 DFQATT, CDR2 SNEGSKA (reference sequence). V lost 6 bases to trimming and J lost 9 bases; unmatched junction nucleotides: 14. The CDR3 is 14 residues long. The CDR3 nucleotides are TGCAGTGCCACCACCAATGAGGGGAGGGGTGAGCAGTTCTTC. This codes for CSATTNEGRGEQFF.

This clone has a handful of counts. This chain links TRBV28 with TRBJ1-5; unclear D gene. Germline CDR1 and CDR2: MDHEN and SYDVKM. The CDR3 is 16 amino acids. Trimming cost V 7 bases and J 2 bases, with 18 bases left between them. CDR3 in DNA: TGTGCCAGCAAAGTACGGGGAGAAGGTCGCAATCAGCCCCAGCATTTT. Translated, it gives CASKVRGEGRNQPQHF.

In this sample, this clone turned up many times. This chain links TRBV5-1 with TRBJ2-1; the match to TRBD1 covers 7 bases. Trimming removed 1 base from V and 0 bases from J; junction bases left unmatched: 4. The germline CDR1 and CDR2 sequences are SGHRS and YFSETQ. The CDR3 spans 16 residues. The chain's CDR3 is CASSLRQGDSYNEQFF. CDR3 coding DNA: TGCGCCAGCAGCTTGCGCCAGGGGGACTCCTACAATGAGCAGTTCTTC.

The sample holds many counts of this clone. With a much larger clone just one base away, this may be a read error. The chain joins TRBV15 to TRBJ2-2; 9 nucleotides agree with TRBD1. This CDR3 is built from 14 residues. V shed 3 bases, J shed 6 bases, and the junction held 2 bases outside the gene matches. CDR1 and CDR2 (germline): LNHNV, YYDKDF (reference sequence). Written as DNA, the CDR3 is TGTGCCACCAGCAGGGACAGGGGACCCGGGGAGCTGTTTTTT. This gives the protein CATSRDRGPGELFF.

There are many counts of this clone. This rearrangement joins TRBV2 to TRBJ1-2; perhaps TRBD1 as D (5 bases). The CDR3 is 13 amino acids. The V gene's germline CDR1 is SNHLY and CDR2 FYNNEI. V shed 7 bases and J shed 8 bases, with 17 bases lying between them. CDR3 in DNA: TGTGCCAGCAATCCAGCGACAGATGAGGGCTACACCTTC. It specifies CASNPATDEGYTF. Drawing the rest from reference TRBV2 and TRBJ1-2, the complete variable domain is EPEVTQTPSHQVTQMGQEVILRCVPISNHLYFYWYRQILGQKVEFLVSFYNNEISEKSEIFDDQFSVERPDGSNFTLKIRSTKLEDSAMYFCASNPATDEGYTFGSGTRLTVV.

There are many counts of this clone. The chain joins TRBV6-6 to TRBJ2-5; a weak D match, TRBD1 (6 bases). The CDR3 has 15 amino acids. The V gene's germline CDR1 is MNHNY and CDR2 SVGAGI (reference sequence). The V gene lost 0 bases and the J gene lost 5 bases, with 13 bases spanning the gap. The CDR3 nucleotides read TGTGCCAGCAGTTACTCGAGAGGGGGAATCGAGACCCAGTACTTC. Residues: CASSYSRGGIETQYF.

This clone was found a few times. The chain uses TRBV24-1 and TRBJ2-3; D possibly corresponds to TRBD2 (6 bases). The CDR3 loop spans 14 amino acids. The germline V gene has CDR1 KGHDR and CDR2 SFDVKD. With 0 bases removed from V and 4 bases from J, the gap between germline ends came to 7 bases. The CDR3 loop reads CATSDLWDSDTQYF. CDR3 DNA sequence: TGTGCCACCAGTGATTTGTGGGACTCAGATACGCAGTATTTT.

This chain joins TRBV15 and TRBJ2-3; D is uncertain. The CDR3 extends over 12 amino acids. V lost 5 bases and J lost 3, with 6 bases in between. The germline V gene encodes CDR1 LNHNV and CDR2 YYDKDF (reference sequence). Here the CDR3 reads CATSGNTDTQYF. The CDR3 DNA reads TGTGCCACCAGCGGGAATACAGATACGCAGTATTTT.

The chain is built from TRBV19 and TRBJ2-5, with TRBD1 identical over 7 bases. The trim removed 6 bases at V and 5 bases at J, leaving 9 bases unmatched. The CDR3 is 14 residues long. Per germline, CDR1 LNHDA and CDR2 SQIVND (reference sequence). This chain's CDR3 is CASSRVQGTETQYF. The CDR3 DNA sequence: TGTGCCAGTAGCAGGGTACAGGGGACGGAGACCCAGTACTTC.

The J gene is TRBJ2-7, the V gene TRBV7-9; the match to TRBD1 covers 10 bases. CDR3 size: 15 residues. The junction had 7 bases not matched to a gene; V was cut back by 2 bases and J by 6 bases. From germline, CDR1 is SEHNR and CDR2 FQNEAQ (reference sequence). The DNA of the CDR3 is TGTGCCAGCAGCTTACGGGGGACAGGGGCGGCCGAGCAGTACTTC. Translated, it gives CASSLRGTGAAEQYF.

This clone is classed as medium-sized. The V and J genes are TRBV20-1 and TRBJ1-2; weak D call: TRBD1 (5 bases). This CDR3 is 15 amino acids long. Germline loops: CDR1 DFQATT, CDR2 SNEGSKA (reference sequence). The V and J ends lost 0 bases and 4 bases respectively, with 15 bases between them. CDR3 in amino acids: CSAREPGGRLYGYTF. CDR3 in DNA: TGCAGTGCTAGAGAACCCGGGGGGAGACTCTATGGCTACACCTTC.

This clone has a count of ten or more. This chain links TRBV28 with TRBJ1-3; D may be TRBD1 (5 bases). With 6 bases removed from V and 0 bases from J, the gap between germline ends came to 9 bases. Germline V gives CDR1 MDHEN, CDR2 SYDVKM. The CDR3 spans 14 residues. The CDR3 region is CASSLDISGNTIYF. DNA of the CDR3: TGTGCCAGCAGCTTGGACATCTCTGGAAACACCATATATTTT.

Ten or more counts support this clone. The rearrangement uses TRBV7-3 and TRBJ2-1, with D unclear. Germline V CDR1 and CDR2: SGHTA, FQGTGA. The CDR3 runs to 13 residues. Trimming pared 1 base from V and 3 bases from J, leaving 4 bases between. The CDR3 nucleotides read TGTGCCAGCAGCTTAAAGGGCTACAATGAGCAGTTCTTC. Translation: CASSLKGYNEQFF.

This clone was detected many times. This sequence joins TRBV5-6 and TRBJ1-2; TRBD1 aligns across 7 bases. This CDR3 region has 14 residues. CDR1 is SGHDT and CDR2 is YYEEEE in the germline V gene. V gave up 4 bases and J gave up 4 bases; unmatched junction bases: 7. CDR3 sequence reads: CASSPPTGLYGYTF. CDR3 nucleotide sequence: TGTGCCAGCAGCCCCCCGACAGGGCTCTATGGCTACACCTTC.

The chain carries TRBV5-8 and TRBJ2-2; 9 bases match TRBD2. CDR1 and CDR2 from the germline V gene are SGHTS and YDEGEE. The V segment lost 2 bases and the J segment 5 bases; nucleotides outside the gene matches: 4. The CDR3 consists of 15 residues. The CDR3 loop is CASSFSGSLTGELFF. CDR3 nucleotide sequence: TGTGCCAGCAGCTTTAGCGGGAGTTTAACCGGGGAGCTGTTTTTT.

CDR3 nucleotide sequence: TGTGCCAGCAGCGTAGATCTGGGAGATTACAATGAGCAGTTCTTC. Translated, it gives CASSVDLGDYNEQFF. V and J are TRBV9 and TRBJ2-1; a weak D match, TRBD2 (5 bases). The germline V and J ends were trimmed by 0 bases and 4 bases, with 11 bases remaining between them. The CDR3 runs to 15 residues. Germline values: CDR1 SGDLS, CDR2 YYNGEE. The full variable domain, completed using reference TRBV9 and TRBJ2-1, is DSGVTQTPKHLITATGQRVTLRCSPRSGDLSVYWYQQSLDQGLQFLIQYYNGEERAKGNILERFSAQQFPDLHSELNLSSLELGDSALYFCASSVDLGDYNEQFFGPGTRLTVL.

About this clone itself: One end of the junction fails to match germline, which may point to a read error. The chain joins TRBV6-2 or TRBV6-3 to TRBJ2-5, with TRBD2 matching over 8 bases. Looked up from germline, CDR1 is MNHEY and CDR2 is SVGEGT. The CDR3 sequence is 14 residues long. In DNA form, the CDR3 reads TGTGTCAGCAGCCGGGGACTAGGGGTGAAGACCCAGTACTTC. Translating it yields CVSSRGLGVKTQYF.

The rearrangement uses TRBV4-2 and TRBJ2-1; weak D call: TRBD2 (6 bases). Trimming shortened V by 1 base and J by 8 bases, and 15 bases separated the two germline ends. The CDR3 totals 15 residues. From germline, CDR1 is LGHNA and CDR2 YNFKEQ. CDR3 DNA: TGTGCCAGCAGCCAAGTAGCGGAGGGCTTAGATGAGCAGTTCTTC. This encodes CASSQVAEGLDEQFF.

V usage is TRBV5-1 and J usage is TRBJ1-2, with D perhaps matching TRBD1 (6 bases). Trimming stripped 0 bases from V and 8 bases from J, with 20 bases between. The germline gives CDR1 SGHRS, CDR2 YFSETQ. The CDR3 extends over 16 amino acids. CDR3 DNA sequence: TGCGCCAGCAGCTTGGGACCCCCTACAGGGATAAACGGCTACACCTTC. Protein sequence: CASSLGPPTGINGYTF.

The chain has TRBV7-9 and TRBJ1-2; possible D gene TRBD1, 5 bases. CDR1 is SEHNR and CDR2 is FQNEAQ in the germline V gene (reference sequence). Trimming shortened V by 5 bases and J by 2 bases, and 9 bases separated the two germline ends. This CDR3 is built from 13 residues. The CDR3: CASSPDRNYGYTF. The CDR3 bases are TGTGCCAGCAGCCCTGACAGAAACTATGGCTACACCTTC.

This clone was recorded only once. The chain has TRBV4-1 and TRBJ2-7; 8 bases are shared with TRBD2. Looked up from germline, CDR1 is MGHRA and CDR2 is YSYEKL. With V trimmed by 3 bases and J by 1 base, 8 bases remained unmatched. The CDR3 extends over 16 amino acids. CDR3 sequence: CASSQVDSGTSYEQYF. CDR3 DNA sequence: TGCGCCAGCAGCCAGGTCGATAGCGGGACGTCCTACGAGCAGTACTTC.